This T cell receptor (beta chain) emerged from a study of early T cells in non-severe SARS-CoV-2 infection. Across the whole study: Sequenced material consisted of bulk RNA (from unsorted whole blood), and chains were unpaired.

CDR1 and CDR2 (germline): MNHEY, SMNVEV (reference sequence). The CDR3 totals 17 residues. Trimming took 5 bases from V and 6 from J; bases not matched to a gene: 15. Attachment of unique molecular identifiers to individual cDNA molecules was performed. A single record per CDR3 protein comes from TCRdb applying MiXCR to the 5' RACE reads. The table lists some 40,000 distinct CDR3 sequences, under 5% of them singletons. Findings and caveats of the study: CD4 and private specificities were missed by VDJdb matching, which favored anti-spike CD8 responses.

This clonotype has ten or more counts. No antigen is known for it. The rearrangement joins TRBV27 to TRBJ2-3, with 9 positions matching TRBD2. The sample comprised whole blood. This TCR derives from an adult who was a healthcare worker with PCR-confirmed SARS-CoV-2 infection or an uninfected control (not recorded which). This chain's CDR3 is CASSPPLTAGGLDTQYF. The CDR3 region has the DNA TGTGCCAGCAGTCCGCCATTAACAGCGGGGGGTCTCGATACGCAGTATTTT.